The 15 T cell receptor beta chains below all came from one sample that was sequenced in a study of long-term antiretroviral therapy in people with HIV. The libraries were made with immunoSEQ v3.0 at survey level. TCRdb keeps only in-frame clones here, not all; method: immunoSEQ multiplex PCR. Of tens of thousands of clones in the sample, under 85% were seen once. Source: unsorted PBMCs, taken 1.1 years before starting antiretroviral therapy. The receptors derive from a woman aged 35 to 49 with HIV.

The CDR3: CASSSGQSPNEKLFF. CDR3 in DNA: TGTGCCAGCAGCTCCGGACAAAGCCCTAATGAAAAACTGTTTTTT. The J gene is TRBJ1-4, the V gene TRBV5-4; a possible D gene is TRBD1 (5 bases). CDR1 is SGHNT, CDR2 YYREEE, per germline (reference sequence). V was pared by 3 bases and J by 3 bases, with 12 bases between. The CDR3 is made up of 15 amino acids.

This chain joins TRBV19 and TRBJ2-3; D is unresolved. Germline CDR1 and CDR2: LNHDA and SQIVND (reference sequence). The CDR3 extends over 13 amino acids. V dropped 3 bases and J dropped 4 bases, with 8 bases sitting between them. The CDR3 nucleotides are TGTGCCAGTAGTATTGAGTGGGCAGATACGCAGTATTTT. Protein: CASSIEWADTQYF.

The table lists this clone with a few counts. The chain joins TRBV7-2 to TRBJ1-5; 11 bases match TRBD1. With V trimmed by 5 bases and J by 9 bases, 12 bases remained unmatched. Looked up from germline, CDR1 is SGHTA and CDR2 is FQGNSA. This CDR3 spans 16 amino acids. CDR3 in amino acids: CASSRTGGQTTRPQHF. The CDR3 DNA is TGTGCCAGCAGCCGGACAGGGGGCCAGACCACGAGGCCCCAGCATTTT.

This chain links TRBV30 with TRBJ1-3; no clear D. V dropped 0 bases and J dropped 4 bases, with 13 bases sitting between them. The germline gives CDR1 GTSNPN, CDR2 SVGIG (reference sequence). This CDR3 has 15 residues. The CDR3 DNA sequence: TGTGCCTGGAGTGTACAAAGTGGAGGGGGAAACACCATATATTTT. It yields the protein CAWSVQSGGGNTIYF.

The V and J genes are TRBV7-2 and TRBJ2-2; the D gene could be TRBD1 or TRBD2 (5 bases each). Germline V gives CDR1 SGHTA, CDR2 FQGNSA. The CDR3 totals 14 residues. V dropped 5 bases and J dropped 9 bases, with 16 bases sitting between them. Written as DNA, the CDR3 is TGTGCCAGCAGCCGGGACGGAACTCATTGGGAGCTGTTTTTT. The encoded protein is CASSRDGTHWELFF.

This clone was seen a few times. The chain recombines TRBV19 with TRBJ1-5; weak D call: TRBD1 (5 bases). V was clipped by 1 base and J by 1 base, with 8 bases between them. CDR1 is LNHDA and CDR2 is SQIVND in the germline V gene (reference sequence). This CDR3 contains 15 residues. For the CDR3, the DNA is TGTGCCAGTAGTATAGTTCGGGACAGCAATCAGCCCCAGCATTTT. Translating it yields CASSIVRDSNQPQHF.

This chain connects TRBV18 to TRBJ1-1; 8 bases line up with TRBD1. The trim removed 6 bases at V and 5 bases at J, leaving 5 bases unmatched. The CDR3 runs to 13 residues. Germline V gene data show CDR1 as KGHSH and CDR2 as LQKENI. The CDR3 DNA reads TGTGCCAGCTCCCAGGGACAGGTTACTGAAGCTTTCTTT. Translated, it gives CASSQGQVTEAFF.

This rearrangement joins TRBV9 to TRBJ1-3, with 8 nucleotides matching TRBD1. There are 15 residues in the CDR3. V shed 2 bases, J shed 2 bases, and the junction held 3 bases outside the gene matches. CDR1 and CDR2 (germline): SGDLS, YYNGEE. CDR3 in DNA: TGTGCCAGCAGCGTGGGACAGGTAGCTGGAAACACCATATATTTT. Translation gives CASSVGQVAGNTIYF. Filled out from reference TRBV9 and TRBJ1-3, the complete variable domain reads DSGVTQTPKHLITATGQRVTLRCSPRSGDLSVYWYQQSLDQGLQFLIQYYNGEERAKGNILERFSAQQFPDLHSELNLSSLELGDSALYFCASSVGQVAGNTIYFGEGSWLTVV.

The V call is TRBV5-1, the J call TRBJ2-1, with 10 bases lining up with TRBD2. The J segment lost 6 bases and the V segment lost 0 bases, leaving 6 bases of the junction unmatched. The germline V gene has CDR1 SGHRS and CDR2 YFSETQ. The CDR3 extends over 16 amino acids. CDR3 DNA: TGCGCCAGCAGCTTGGCCGGGGGGACTAGCGCCAATGAGCAGTTCTTC. Translation: CASSLAGGTSANEQFF.

This sequence joins TRBV5-6 and TRBJ2-7; TRBD1 agrees at 9 bases. This CDR3 comprises 14 residues. The ends lost 2 bases at V and 4 bases at J; junction bases unmatched: 4. The germline CDR1 and CDR2 sequences are SGHDT and YYEEEE. In nucleotides, the CDR3 is TGTGCCAGCAGCTTAGTAGGACAGGGGTACGAGCAGTACTTC. Protein sequence: CASSLVGQGYEQYF.

The sample holds one count of this clone. The rearrangement links TRBV4-2 to TRBJ2-7, with 10 bases that match TRBD2. The germline gives CDR1 LGHNA, CDR2 YNFKEQ. Germline trimming cut 0 bases from V and 0 bases from J; bases unmatched to any gene: 2. The CDR3 consists of 16 residues. CDR3 protein: CASSQEAGGSSYEQYF. The CDR3 DNA is TGTGCCAGCAGCCAAGAAGCGGGGGGGAGCTCCTACGAGCAGTACTTC.

The chain recombines TRBV6-5 with TRBJ2-2; D ambiguous. Trimming stripped 6 bases from V and 3 bases from J, with 2 bases between. Germline CDR1 MNHEY, CDR2 SVGAGI. CDR3 length equals 11 residues. The CDR3: CASRDTGELFF. Written as DNA, the CDR3 is TGTGCCAGCAGAGACACCGGGGAGCTGTTTTTT.

This chain uses TRBV11-2 with TRBJ1-1; D is ambiguous. The V end was cut by 5 bases, the J end by 0 bases, with 10 bases between. The CDR3 runs 14 residues. CDR1 is SGHAT and CDR2 is FQNNGV in the germline V gene. The DNA for the CDR3 is TGTGCCAGCAGCGTTGGACCCTTGAACACTGAAGCTTTCTTT. Its protein is CASSVGPLNTEAFF.

V usage is TRBV10-3 and J usage is TRBJ1-5, with 8 bases lining up with TRBD1. Trimming at V came to 2 bases and at J to 9 bases, leaving 9 bases not matched to a gene. CDR1 and CDR2 (germline): ENHRY, SYGVKD. This CDR3 is 15 amino acids long. The CDR3 sequence: CAISEAGGSLGPQHF. The CDR3 region has the DNA TGTGCCATCAGTGAGGCAGGGGGCTCCCTTGGGCCCCAGCATTTT.

The chain recombines TRBV6-6 with TRBJ1-5; D ambiguous. Trimming shortened V by 6 bases and J by 2 bases, and 8 bases separated the two germline ends. The CDR3 runs 13 residues. Germline-derived CDR1 and CDR2 are MNHNY and SVGAGI (reference sequence). The CDR3 spells CASRAQGNQPQHF. The CDR3 nucleotides are TGTGCCAGCAGGGCGCAGGGCAATCAGCCCCAGCATTTT.